Listed below are T cell receptor beta chains from one sample, sequenced in a study of blood T cells in healthy people across ages. TCRdb reprocessed the 5' RACE reads with MiXCR, giving one entry per CDR3 protein. The sample contains 650,000 to 700,000 distinct CDR3 sequences, about 34% of which appear only once. Sequencing input: blood. All receptors derive from a woman aged 80 or over in good health. CDR3s include the opening cysteine and the closing phenylalanine or tryptophan. D genes are given only for firm matches. Clone size appears in some rows only: once, few, many, or a class for an expanded clone.

d_call,j_call,clone_size,v_call,cdr3_length,cdr3_aa,cdr3_nt
-,TRBJ2-1,many,TRBV5-1,15,CASSALGGEWDEQFF,TGCGCCAGCAGCGCGCTGGGGGGCGAGTGGGATGAGCAGTTCTTC
TRBD2,TRBJ2-3,-,TRBV7-6,18,CASSLASSLAGRTDTQYF,TGTGCCAGCAGCTTAGCCTCCTCCCTAGCGGGCCGCACAGATACGCAGTATTTT
-,TRBJ2-7,-,TRBV2,13,CASSEDISYEQYF,TGTGCCAGCAGCGAAGACATATCCTACGAGCAGTACTTC
-,TRBJ1-5,-,TRBV10-2,15,CASSESQGLYQPQHF,TGCGCCAGCAGTGAGAGCCAGGGGCTATATCAGCCCCAGCATTTT
-,TRBJ2-1,-,TRBV6-1,17,CATTGAGVKRSYNEQFF,TGTGCCACTACCGGGGCAGGCGTCAAGCGATCCTACAATGAGCAGTTCTTC
-,TRBJ2-7,many,TRBV20-1,13,CSASLPGPYEQYF,TGCAGTGCTAGTCTCCCTGGGCCCTACGAGCAGTACTTC
TRBD2,TRBJ2-3,many,TRBV7-9,16,CASSLASGGSGNTQYF,TGTGCCAGCAGCTTAGCTAGCGGGGGATCCGGGAATACGCAGTATTTT
-,TRBJ2-7,many,TRBV11-2,14,CASSVGTVTYEQYF,TGTGCCAGCAGCGTCGGGACGGTCACCTACGAGCAGTACTTC
-,TRBJ1-5,many,TRBV20-1,13,CSARDPSNQPQHF,TGCAGTGCTAGGGACCCAAGCAATCAGCCCCAGCATTTT
-,TRBJ1-2,-,TRBV4-1,12,CASSQGYYGYTF,TGCGCCAGCAGCCAGGGGTACTATGGCTACACCTTC
TRBD1,TRBJ2-1,-,TRBV29-1,17,CSVDTVDRTSSYNEQFF,TGCAGCGTTGACACGGTGGACAGGACAAGCTCCTACAATGAGCAGTTCTTC
TRBD2,TRBJ2-1,many,TRBV2,15,CASSAGTSGLNEQFF,TGTGCCAGCAGTGCTGGGACTAGCGGTCTCAATGAGCAGTTCTTC
-,TRBJ2-2,few,TRBV9,11,CASSVAGELFF,TGTGCCAGCAGCGTGGCGGGGGAGCTGTTTTTT
TRBD2,TRBJ2-1,many,TRBV5-1,13,CASSFYGGDEQFF,TGCGCCAGCAGCTTTTACGGGGGGGATGAGCAGTTCTTC
TRBD1,TRBJ1-2,many,TRBV4-3,15,CASSRAGGLNYGYTF,TGCGCCAGCAGCCGGGCAGGGGGGCTTAACTATGGCTACACCTTC
-,TRBJ2-2,few,TRBV27,12,CASSPLAGELFF,TGTGCCAGCAGTCCTTTAGCCGGGGAGCTGTTTTTT
-,TRBJ2-7,-,TRBV12-3/TRBV12-4,13,CAILTWGSYEQYF,TGTGCCATTTTGACCTGGGGAAGCTACGAGCAGTACTTC
-,TRBJ1-1,-,TRBV7-3,13,CASSLEGCTEAFF,TGTGCCAGCAGCTTAGAGGGGTGCACTGAAGCTTTCTTT
-,TRBJ2-7,many,TRBV18,12,CASSPQERKQYF,TGTGCCAGCTCACCACAGGAGCGTAAGCAGTACTTC
TRBD2,TRBJ2-5,-,TRBV2,15,CAIQKGTSGRETQYF,TGTGCTATCCAAAAGGGGACTAGCGGGAGAGAGACCCAGTACTTC
-,TRBJ2-5,many,TRBV28,14,CASSAWVSQETQYF,TGTGCCAGCAGTGCTTGGGTTTCTCAAGAGACCCAGTACTTC
-,TRBJ2-7,-,TRBV4-3,15,CASSQDYANSYEQYF,TGCGCCAGCAGCCAAGATTACGCGAACTCCTACGAGCAGTACTTC
TRBD1,TRBJ2-7,many,TRBV18,16,CASSPSRGQGAYEQYF,TGTGCCAGCTCACCAAGCCGAGGACAGGGGGCTTACGAGCAGTACTTC
TRBD2,TRBJ2-1,many,TRBV6-4,16,CASSPVSGGALATPFF,TGTGCCAGCAGCCCTGTTAGCGGGGGGGCCCTAGCCACTCCGTTCTTC
-,TRBJ2-7,few,TRBV11-2,14,CASSAGLPGQAQYF,TGTGCCAGCAGCGCGGGACTTCCCGGCCAGGCCCAGTACTTC
TRBD2,TRBJ2-5,many,TRBV10-3,14,CAISAGVGQETQYF,TGTGCCATCTCTGCGGGGGTAGGACAAGAGACCCAGTACTTC
TRBD1,TRBJ1-5,-,TRBV7-9,14,CAGSSTGGNQPQHF,TGTGCCGGCAGCTCGACAGGGGGCAATCAGCCCCAGCATTTT
TRBD2,TRBJ2-4,many,TRBV27,18,CASSLRPRDSGAKNIQYF,TGTGCCAGCAGTTTACGTCCCAGGGATAGCGGGGCCAAAAACATTCAGTACTTC
TRBD1,TRBJ2-7,many,TRBV7-9,16,CASSLPRDRNSYEQYF,TGTGCCAGCAGCTTACCCCGGGACAGGAATTCCTACGAGCAGTACTTC
TRBD2,TRBJ2-5,many,TRBV28,16,CASTHSRGGGEETQYF,TGTGCCAGCACGCACAGTCGAGGCGGGGGAGAGGAGACCCAGTACTTC
-,TRBJ1-2,-,TRBV14,14,CASSHEPGSTRIYF,TGTGCCAGCAGCCATGAACCCGGGAGTACGAGGATTTACTTC
-,TRBJ1-5,many,TRBV27,16,CASSFRGGGANQPQHF,TGTGCCAGCAGTTTTCGAGGAGGGGGGGCCAATCAGCCCCAGCATTTT
-,TRBJ1-1,-,TRBV4-2,14,CASSPSQGRGEAFF,TGTGCCAGCAGCCCCTCCCAGGGGAGGGGTGAAGCTTTCTTT
TRBD1,TRBJ2-1,-,TRBV2,12,CASSGTGPEQFF,TGTGCCAGCAGCGGGACAGGCCCCGAGCAGTTCTTC
TRBD2,TRBJ2-1,many,TRBV7-8,15,CASSAPGTRHNEQFF,TGTGCCAGCAGCGCTCCCGGGACTAGACACAATGAGCAGTTCTTC
TRBD2,TRBJ2-3,-,TRBV7-2,17,CASSPPGRAGGGDTQYF,TGTGCCAGCAGCCCCCCTGGGCGAGCGGGGGGCGGGGATACGCAGTATTTT
-,TRBJ1-1,-,TRBV6-2/TRBV6-3,14,CASILGGSGWSAFF,TGTGCCAGCATCCTCGGGGGCTCTGGGTGGTCAGCTTTCTTT
-,TRBJ1-2,many,TRBV5-1,15,CASSLDPEPFYGYTF,TGCGCCAGCAGCTTGGATCCGGAACCCTTCTATGGCTACACCTTC
-,TRBJ2-4,many,TRBV29-1,12,CSVVRDKNIQYF,TGCAGCGTTGTACGTGATAAAAACATTCAGTACTTC
TRBD1,TRBJ1-2,-,TRBV18,14,CASSPDRGEYGYTF,TGTGCCAGCTCACCGGACAGGGGTGAATATGGCTACACCTTC
TRBD1,TRBJ1-4,-,TRBV6-2/TRBV6-3,15,CASSSQGVLNEKLFF,TGTGCCAGCAGTTCGCAGGGGGTCCTGAATGAAAAACTGTTTTTT
TRBD2,TRBJ2-3,many,TRBV6-5,14,CASRRAGGTDTQYF,TGTGCCAGCAGACGAGCGGGGGGCACAGATACGCAGTATTTT
TRBD1,TRBJ1-1,few,TRBV20-1,16,CSAPDRVVPMNTEAFF,TGCAGTGCTCCGGACAGGGTGGTCCCTATGAACACTGAAGCTTTCTTT
TRBD1,TRBJ1-2,many,TRBV7-2,14,CASSLGQGADGYTF,TGTGCCAGCAGCTTAGGACAGGGGGCGGATGGCTACACCTTC
-,TRBJ1-2,-,TRBV28,14,CASSLMGANYGYTF,TGTGCCAGCAGTTTGATGGGAGCTAACTATGGCTACACCTTC
TRBD1,TRBJ1-4,few,TRBV5-1,15,CASSLEDREGEKLFF,TGCGCCAGCAGCTTGGAGGACAGGGAAGGGGAAAAACTGTTTTTT
TRBD1,TRBJ2-7,many,TRBV6-5,17,CASSYSVTGTGAYEQYF,TGTGCCAGCAGTTACTCCGTTACCGGGACAGGGGCCTACGAGCAGTACTTC
TRBD1,TRBJ1-2,many,TRBV6-5,14,CASSYSNRGPGYTF,TGTGCCAGCAGTTACTCGAACAGGGGGCCGGGCTACACCTTC
TRBD2,TRBJ2-1,-,TRBV6-6,13,CASRIAGASGEFF,TGTGCCAGCAGAATAGCGGGGGCATCTGGGGAGTTCTTC
-,TRBJ2-5,-,TRBV11-2,18,CASSLGFGTATTGETQYF,TGTGCCAGCAGCTTGGGCTTCGGGACCGCTACTACCGGGGAGACCCAGTACTTC
TRBD1,TRBJ1-5,-,TRBV10-3,14,CASRDSMSNQPQHF,TGTGCCTCCAGGGACAGCATGAGCAATCAGCCCCAGCATTTT
TRBD2,TRBJ2-7,many,TRBV7-8,16,CASSQTPTSGAYEQYF,TGTGCCAGCAGCCAGACCCCGACTAGCGGGGCGTACGAGCAGTACTTC
-,TRBJ1-1,many,TRBV20-1,13,CSAGTGLRTEAFF,TGCAGTGCTGGAACAGGCCTTCGAACTGAAGCTTTCTTT
-,TRBJ2-2,-,TRBV7-2,14,CASSIDHAPGELFF,TGTGCCAGCAGCATCGACCATGCTCCCGGGGAGCTGTTTTTT
-,TRBJ2-3,many,TRBV9,16,CASSARGTPRADTQYF,TGTGCCAGCAGCGCCCGGGGGACCCCCAGGGCAGATACGCAGTATTTT